The present T cell receptor (beta chain) was sequenced within a study of OX40 agonist ivuxolimab in advanced cancers. Study summary: Ivuxolimab, an agonistic anti-OX40 (CD134) antibody, was given to patients. Patients treated during dose escalation were battling hepatocellular carcinoma, melanoma, renal cell or head and neck cancer. Findings of the study overall: Which antigen the expanded peripheral T cells recognized is unknown.

CDR1 is SGDLS and CDR2 is YYNGEE in the germline V gene. The CDR3 is 13 amino acids. V lost 5 bases and J 0 bases, leaving 8 bases between the germline ends. This clone was recorded only once. Its antigen is unknown. Repertoires were generated with immunoSEQ multiplex PCR, while TCRdb's copy carries only in-frame clones and drops some. The data hold around 25,000 clones, with approximately 90% observed a single time. The sequenced sample was CD4+ or CD8+ T cells sorted from blood, obtained in a trial of the OX40 agonist ivuxolimab. The sequence was obtained from an adult with an advanced solid tumor such as melanoma, head and neck, liver or kidney cancer. The chain carries TRBV9 and TRBJ1-2; D is unresolved. The CDR3 here is CASSDTANYGYTF. The CDR3 region has the DNA TGTGCCAGCAGTGACACTGCTAACTATGGCTACACCTTC.